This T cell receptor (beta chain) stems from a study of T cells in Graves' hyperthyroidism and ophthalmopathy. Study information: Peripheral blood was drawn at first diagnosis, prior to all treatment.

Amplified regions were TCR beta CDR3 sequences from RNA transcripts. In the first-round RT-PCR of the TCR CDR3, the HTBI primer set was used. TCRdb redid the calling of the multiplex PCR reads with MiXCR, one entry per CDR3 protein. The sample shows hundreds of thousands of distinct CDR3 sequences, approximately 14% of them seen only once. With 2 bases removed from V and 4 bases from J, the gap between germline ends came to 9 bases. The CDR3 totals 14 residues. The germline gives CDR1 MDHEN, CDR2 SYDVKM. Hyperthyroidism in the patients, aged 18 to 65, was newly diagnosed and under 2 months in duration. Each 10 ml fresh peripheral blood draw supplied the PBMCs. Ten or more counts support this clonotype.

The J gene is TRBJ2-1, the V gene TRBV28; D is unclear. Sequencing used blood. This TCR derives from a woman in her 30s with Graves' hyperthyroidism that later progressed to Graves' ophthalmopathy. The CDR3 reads CASSLRTRYNEQFF. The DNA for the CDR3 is TGTGCCAGCAGTTTAAGAACCAGATACAATGAGCAGTTCTTC.